This TCR beta chain was profiled in a study of response to subunit inactivated influenza vaccine. Study-wide points: The authors put forward the suggestion that each seasonal influenza vaccination may bring in only a limited number of new T cells.

In the case of this clonotype: The antigen is undetermined.

TCRdb redid the calling of the RT-PCR reads with MiXCR, one entry per CDR3 protein. The sample records 160,000 or so distinct CDR3 sequences, under 13% being singletons. Deletions cut 5 bases from V and 5 bases from J, with 13 bases between. This CDR3 is built from 13 residues. CDR1 and CDR2 from the germline V gene are SGHRS and YFSETQ. This specimen consisted of non-naive T cells sorted from PBMCs, obtained about 40 days after vaccination. This chain links TRBV5-1 with TRBJ1-2, with D possibly matching TRBD1 (6 bases). This TCR came from a man over 45 who received an inactivated influenza vaccine. This CDR3 is CASRDRVIYGYTF. CDR3 sequence (DNA): TGCGCCAGCAGGGACAGAGTTATTTATGGCTACACCTTC.